The 10 T cell receptor beta chains below come from one sample, sequenced in a study of T-cell memory formation after mild COVID-19. One entry per CDR3 protein results from TCRdb running MiXCR on the 5' RACE reads. The sample carries more than 400,000 distinct CDR3 sequences, roughly 20% recorded once. Sequencing input: PBMCs or a T cell subset sorted from them (not recorded which). The origin of the receptors is an adult woman who had mild COVID-19 (a few samples of this study predate the infection). Cell type and time point are not known.

This clonotype has only a few counts. The rearrangement links TRBV20-1 to TRBJ1-1; TRBD1 might be the D (5 bases). The CDR3 contains 12 residues. V lost 0 bases and J lost 7, with 9 bases in between. From germline, CDR1 is DFQATT and CDR2 SNEGSKA (reference sequence). The CDR3 DNA is TGCAGTGCTAGAGATGGGGGACTTGAAGCTTTCTTT. Its translation is CSARDGGLEAFF.

The genes are TRBV5-1 and TRBJ2-7; D tentatively fits TRBD1 or TRBD2 (7 bases each). V shed 4 bases and J shed 0 bases, with 14 bases lying between them. The germline V gene has CDR1 SGHRS and CDR2 YFSETQ. The CDR3 sequence is 15 residues long. CDR3 protein: CASSPGGDSSYEQYV. In DNA, the CDR3 is TGCGCCAGCAGCCCAGGGGGGGACAGCTCCTACGAGCAGTACGTC.

The CDR3 coding sequence is TGTGCCAGCAGCATTGGGACATTGCGTGAAGCTTTCTTT. Protein: CASSIGTLREAFF. The genes are TRBV5-4 and TRBJ1-1; D is perhaps TRBD1 (6 bases). Trimming shortened V by 4 bases and J by 7 bases, and 14 bases separated the two germline ends. CDR1 and CDR2 from the germline V gene are SGHNT and YYREEE (reference sequence). This CDR3 is 13 amino acids long.

This clonotype was observed a few times. The chain has TRBV12-3 or TRBV12-4 and TRBJ2-3, with D uncertain. The CDR3 contains 13 residues. Deletions cut 4 bases from V and 4 bases from J, with 9 bases between. The CDR3 region has the DNA TGTGCCAGCAGTTCCAAAATTCCAGATACGCAGTATTTT. This sequence encodes CASSSKIPDTQYF.

This clonotype was recorded a few times. The rearrangement links TRBV18 to TRBJ2-7, with D perhaps TRBD1 or TRBD2 (5 bases each). The CDR3 has 14 amino acids. Per the germline V gene, CDR1 is KGHSH and CDR2 is LQKENI. The V end was cut by 4 bases, the J end by 2 bases, with 12 bases between. The CDR3 sequence is CASSQDQGAYEQYF. In nucleotides, the CDR3 is TGTGCCAGCTCACAGGACCAGGGAGCCTACGAGCAGTACTTC.

As concerns this clonotype: This may be a read error, as it is one base from a much larger clone. V gene TRBV9 combines with J gene TRBJ2-7, with 8 bases identical to TRBD1. Trimming removed 3 bases from V and 2 bases from J; junction bases left unmatched: 1. The CDR3 totals 13 residues. Germline assignment: CDR1 SGDLS and CDR2 YYNGEE. The CDR3: CASSAQGAYEQYF. CDR3 bases: TGTGCCAGCAGCGCACAGGGGGCCTACGAGCAGTACTTC.

A few counts support this clonotype. The chain combines TRBV7-6 with TRBJ2-2; TRBD2 might be the D (6 bases). This CDR3 has 19 amino acids. The germline gives CDR1 SGHVS, CDR2 FNYEAQ. The V gene lost 5 bases and the J gene lost 1 base, with 23 bases spanning the gap. Written as DNA, the CDR3 is TGTGCCAGCAGCGGCGGGACCACTAGCCCCTTTGGGAACACCGGGGAGCTGTTTTTT. Translation: CASSGGTTSPFGNTGELFF.

The rearrangement joins TRBV6-2 or TRBV6-3 to TRBJ1-1; possible D gene TRBD1, 6 bases. The CDR3 is 14 amino acids. V was cut by 4 bases and J by 8 bases, with 17 bases left in between. CDR1 is MNHEY, CDR2 SVGEGT, per germline. This CDR3 is CASSSPRHGGEAFF. CDR3 sequence (DNA): TGTGCCAGCAGTTCCCCACGACACGGGGGCGAAGCTTTCTTT.

Ten or more counts support this clonotype. This CDR3 reads CASSFDDRGEQYF. For the CDR3, the DNA is TGTGCCAGCAGCTTCGACGACAGGGGCGAGCAGTACTTC. The rearrangement joins TRBV3-1 to TRBJ2-7; TRBD1 aligns across 8 bases. The CDR3 has 13 amino acids. Per the germline V gene, CDR1 is LGHDT and CDR2 is YNNKEL (reference sequence). V trimming: 5 bases; J trimming: 6 bases; junction bases outside the gene matches: 6.

The CDR3 DNA sequence: TGTGCCAGCAGCCCTGTCCCCGGGAGTGAAGCTTTCTTT. Its translation is CASSPVPGSEAFF. V and J are TRBV2 and TRBJ1-1, with D unresolved. The CDR3 is 13 residues long. CDR1 is SNHLY, CDR2 FYNNEI, per germline. V lost 6 bases and J lost 7, with 15 bases in between.